This T cell receptor beta chain was identified in a study of cytomegalovirus exposure and HLA in healthy donors. For this clone: Its antigen is currently unknown.

The PCR was carried out with 60 Vbeta primers and 13 Jbeta primers. This table comes from immunoSEQ multiplex PCR, and its TCRdb copy is limited to in-frame clones, with some not included. The table shows over 85,000 clones, with 60% to 80% occurring only once. Study outcomes and limitations: Donors belonging to an Asian-associated ancestry cluster reportedly showed fewer N-insertions in productive TCRs than the approximately 690-donor mean, according to what a later analysis found. Highly shared variants forming one cluster were likely a sequencing artifact.

The CDR3 contains 14 residues. CDR1 and CDR2 (germline): MGHRA, YSYEKL. The V and J ends lost 2 bases and 7 bases respectively, with 14 bases between them. The sequencing input was PBMCs. This receptor was taken from a woman between 40 and 55 years old in good health and CMV-seronegative. The chain recombines TRBV4-1 with TRBJ1-1, with TRBD1 as a possible D gene (6 bases). The CDR3 spells CASSQPLGGCEAFF. In DNA form, the CDR3 reads TGCGCCAGCAGCCAACCCCTAGGGGGTTGTGAAGCTTTCTTT.